This record concerns one TCR beta chain sequence. Its target is not known. These data come from a study of Ad26.COV2.S vaccination and SARS-CoV-2 variants. General study findings and limits: The study found higher spike-specific TCR breadth in vaccine than placebo recipients. Vaccinated and placebo-treated recipients had similar non-spike TCR breadth. Reportedly, spike-specific CD8+ and CD4+ T cell responses achieved substantial breadth once vaccination had taken place. Possible underestimation of total T cell responses by the TCR breadth and depth analyses was noted.

Some clones are missing from TCRdb's copy, which holds only in-frame ones; the method was immunoSEQ multiplex PCR. Of fewer than 600,000 clones in the sample, 80% to 90% are singletons; the top ten hold over 1.5%. The CDR3 loop spans 11 amino acids. The germline V gene has CDR1 LNHDA and CDR2 SQIVND (reference sequence). The V end lost 5 bases, the J end lost 3 bases, and 5 bases lay between the germline ends. Treatment here: about 20 received Ad26.COV2.S at low or high dose, single or two shots; 5 received placebo; per-sample allocation not given. Collection of the samples took place on day 63 after the first injection of vaccine or placebo.

This specimen consisted of peripheral blood, obtained in a trial of Ad26.COV2.S vaccine versus placebo. The chain is built from TRBV19 and TRBJ2-7; D is uncertain. The clonotype originates from a person aged 18 to 59 who received the Ad26.COV2.S COVID-19 vaccine or a placebo. CDR3 in amino acids: CASSHSYEQYF. The CDR3 nucleotides are TGTGCCAGTAGTCACAGCTACGAGCAGTACTTC.